Each of the 20 T cell receptor beta chains below was sequenced from the same sample in a study of blood T cell repertoires in COVID-19. Sequencing used immunoSEQ multiplex PCR; TCRdb keeps in-frame clones, though not all of them. The data hold fewer than 150,000 clones, with about 87% observed a single time. Sequencing was carried out using peripheral blood. The receptors originated from a woman aged 55-69 years with acute or convalescent COVID-19.

The CDR3 loop reads CASSNLATANTGELFF. The CDR3 nucleotides read TGTGCCAGCAGCAACCTAGCGACAGCGAACACCGGGGAGCTGTTTTTT. The V call is TRBV21-1, the J call TRBJ2-2; TRBD2, as called in the table, went unchecked against the DNA. TRBV21-1 is an annotated pseudogene. This CDR3 is 16 amino acids long.

The rearrangement uses TRBV24-1 and TRBJ2-2; 8 bases fit TRBD2. After removal of 0 bases from V and 1 base from J, the junction contained 0 bases not matched to a gene. The CDR3 extends over 16 amino acids. CDR1 and CDR2 from the germline V gene are KGHDR and SFDVKD. The CDR3 region has the DNA TGTGCCACCAGTGATTTGACTAGCGGGAACACCGGGGAGCTGTTTTTT. Encoded protein: CATSDLTSGNTGELFF.

The chain uses TRBV24-1 and TRBJ2-1; 8 positions match TRBD1. The CDR3 extends over 16 amino acids. After removal of 2 bases from V and 7 bases from J, the junction contained 9 bases not matched to a gene. Germline V gives CDR1 KGHDR, CDR2 SFDVKD. CDR3 sequence: CATSDSTGGSWNEQFF. DNA for the CDR3: TGTGCCACCAGTGATTCTACAGGGGGGTCGTGGAATGAGCAGTTCTTC.

The V and J genes are TRBV5-1 and TRBJ2-7; weak D call: TRBD1 (5 bases). The germline CDR1 and CDR2 sequences are SGHRS and YFSETQ. This CDR3 is built from 14 residues. Trimming removed 0 bases from V and 2 bases from J, with 9 bases in between. Here the CDR3 DNA reads TGCGCCAGCAGCTTGGTTTCAGGGCCCTACGAGCAGTACTTC. Translation gives CASSLVSGPYEQYF.

This clone has just a few counts. The chain is built from TRBV14 and TRBJ1-1; D perhaps matches TRBD1 (5 bases). Germline CDR1 SGHDN, CDR2 FVKESK. The CDR3 length is 14 residues. The germline V and J ends were trimmed by 5 bases and 4 bases, with 14 bases remaining between them. The CDR3 loop is CASSNMGGSTEAFF. The CDR3 DNA is TGTGCCAGCAGCAACATGGGGGGGAGCACTGAAGCTTTCTTT.

This chain uses TRBV6-5 with TRBJ1-2; D may be TRBD1 (5 bases). Trimming stripped 0 bases from V and 4 bases from J, with 9 bases between. This CDR3 contains 14 residues. CDR1 MNHEY and CDR2 SVGAGI come from the germline V gene. The CDR3 DNA reads as TGTGCCAGCAGTTACTCCTCAGGGATCTATGGCTACACCTTC. This gives the protein CASSYSSGIYGYTF.

The chain combines TRBV25-1 with TRBJ2-1; D may be TRBD1 (8 bases). Looked up from germline, CDR1 is MGHDK and CDR2 is SYGVNS. V was shortened by 0 bases and J by 10 bases, with 13 bases between the two germline ends. This CDR3 has 14 amino acids. The CDR3 bases are TGTGCCAGCAGTGAATATGCACAGGGGGGGGAGCAGTTCTTC. This sequence encodes CASSEYAQGGEQFF. The whole variable domain, filled in from reference TRBV25-1 and TRBJ2-1, reads EADIYQTPRYLVIGTGKKITLECSQTMGHDKMYWYQQDPGMELHLIHYSYGVNSTEKGDLSSESTVSRIRTEHFPLTLESARPSHTSQYLCASSEYAQGGEQFFGPGTRLTVL.

The chain employs TRBV7-2 and TRBJ1-1, with D unresolved. Per germline, CDR1 SGHTA and CDR2 FQGNSA. The V end was cut by 5 bases, the J end by 4 bases, with 11 bases between. There are 13 residues in the CDR3. CDR3 protein: CASSPRVVTEAFF. As DNA, the CDR3 is TGTGCCAGCAGCCCCCGGGTGGTCACTGAAGCTTTCTTT.

The chain combines TRBV6-5 with TRBJ1-4; D is ambiguous. CDR3 size: 15 residues. V was cut by 7 bases and J by 3 bases, with 15 bases left in between. Germline V CDR1 and CDR2: MNHEY, SVGAGI. Here the CDR3 reads CASTPLWASNEKLFF. CDR3 nucleotides: TGTGCCAGCACCCCCCTTTGGGCCTCTAATGAAAAACTGTTTTTT.

V is TRBV27 and J is TRBJ2-1, with D possibly TRBD2 on 5 matching bases. The CDR3 covers 13 residues. V lost 7 bases, J lost 6 bases, and 13 bases lay in between. Germline V lookup: CDR1 MNHEY, CDR2 SMNVEV (reference sequence). CDR3 sequence reads: CASKEEGSNEQFF. The CDR3 nucleotides are TGTGCCAGCAAAGAAGAAGGGAGCAATGAGCAGTTCTTC.

The chain joins TRBV19 to TRBJ2-7; TRBD2 might be the D (5 bases). The germline CDR1 and CDR2 sequences are LNHDA and SQIVND (reference sequence). This CDR3 contains 13 residues. The V and J ends lost 5 bases and 2 bases respectively, with 10 bases between them. CDR3 sequence reads: CASSAGIPYEQYF. The CDR3 DNA reads TGTGCCAGTAGTGCCGGGATTCCCTACGAGCAGTACTTC.

The chain recombines TRBV11-3 with TRBJ2-5, with 13 bases aligning to TRBD2. Trimming took 2 bases from V and 5 from J; bases not matched to a gene: 5. Germline V gives CDR1 SGHNT, CDR2 YENEEA. The CDR3 has 16 residues. Written as DNA, the CDR3 is TGTGCCAGCAGCTTAAGTACTAGCGGGAGGGTGGAGACCCAGTACTTC. Protein: CASSLSTSGRVETQYF.

This chain joins TRBV25-1 and TRBJ2-5; TRBD2 matches at 10 bases. CDR3 length equals 15 residues. Per germline, CDR1 MGHDK and CDR2 SYGVNS. Trimming removed 7 bases from V and 1 base from J; junction bases left unmatched: 6. The CDR3 DNA reads as TGTGCCAGCAAGCGGGAGGGCCAGATCCAAGAGACCCAGTACTTC. This codes for CASKREGQIQETQYF.

This chain links TRBV7-9 with TRBJ1-5; no definite D call. The CDR3 extends over 15 amino acids. Germline-derived CDR1 and CDR2 are SEHNR and FQNEAQ (reference sequence). The V end was cut by 1 base, the J end by 4 bases, with 11 bases between. The CDR3 sequence is CASSLGSLGNQPQHF. The CDR3 nucleotides are TGTGCCAGCAGCTTAGGATCTCTCGGGAATCAGCCCCAGCATTTT.

The chain is built from TRBV5-1 and TRBJ2-1; 7 bases agree with TRBD2. V shed 4 bases and J 5 bases; nucleotides not matched to a gene: 6. The CDR3 is 14 residues long. Germline V gives CDR1 SGHRS, CDR2 YFSETQ. Here the CDR3 reads CASSRLAPDNEQFF. CDR3 nucleotide sequence: TGCGCCAGCAGCCGACTAGCCCCGGACAATGAGCAGTTCTTC.

This clone appeared a single time. This chain joins TRBV11-2 and TRBJ2-5; tentative D call: TRBD2 (5 bases). Germline CDR1 reads SGHAT; CDR2 reads FQNNGV. V lost 1 base and J lost 4, with 10 bases in between. The CDR3 has 14 residues. The CDR3 here is CASSLVAAGETQYF. In nucleotides, the CDR3 is TGTGCCAGCAGCTTAGTGGCCGCGGGAGAGACCCAGTACTTC.

The chain combines TRBV3-1 (or the pseudogene TRBV3-2) with TRBJ2-7; 7 bases align to TRBD2. J gave up 4 bases and V 4 bases, and 10 bases lay outside the gene matches. From germline, CDR1 is LGHDT and CDR2 YNNKEL (reference sequence). The CDR3 totals 15 residues. The DNA for the CDR3 is TGTGCCAGCAGCCTTTCGGGGTCCGGGGGGTACGAGCAGTACTTC. Amino acids: CASSLSGSGGYEQYF.

The chain carries TRBV7-8 and TRBJ2-1; 9 bases fit TRBD2. Trimming removed 1 base from V and 6 bases from J; junction bases left unmatched: 7. The germline V gene encodes CDR1 SGHVS and CDR2 FQNEAQ. The CDR3 totals 16 residues. As DNA, the CDR3 is TGTGCCAGCAGCTTAGGCGGGCTAGCGGGAATCAATGAGCAGTTCTTC. Residues: CASSLGGLAGINEQFF.

The chain couples TRBV6-5 to TRBJ1-5; D remains unclear. This CDR3 has 11 amino acids. Germline V gene data show CDR1 as MNHEY and CDR2 as SVGAGI. V lost 5 bases, J lost 4 bases, and 3 bases lay in between. The CDR3: CASSTNQPQHF. CDR3 coding DNA: TGTGCCAGCAGTACTAATCAGCCCCAGCATTTT.

The chain carries TRBV19 and TRBJ1-3; D call uncertain. The V end was cut by 5 bases, the J end by 0 bases, with 8 bases between. This CDR3 contains 14 residues. Per the germline V gene, CDR1 is LNHDA and CDR2 is SQIVND (reference sequence). CDR3 bases: TGTGCCAGTAGTTTTGTCCACTCTGGAAACACCATATATTTT. It encodes CASSFVHSGNTIYF.